The present T cell receptor (beta chain) was sequenced within a study of OX40 agonist ivuxolimab in advanced cancers. Study outcomes and limitations: A proportion of nonresponders additionally exhibited low normalized T-cell clonal expansion. Averaging showed that CD8+ T cells had more expanded clones than CD4+ did.

A history of autoimmune disease or systemic immunosuppression excluded patients. The study sampled blood at baseline, cycle 4 day 1, and cycle 7 day 1. Turning to this clone: The target antigen is unknown.

Profiled with immunoSEQ multiplex PCR; TCRdb holds only in-frame clones, not every one. The data contain roughly 20,000 clones, about 84% of them singletons. CDR1 is SQVTM and CDR2 is ANQGSEA in the germline V gene. CDR3 length equals 12 residues. Between the trimmed V and J ends, which lost 4 bases and 2 bases, there was a span of 9 bases. The TCR originated in an adult with an advanced solid tumor such as melanoma, head and neck, liver or kidney cancer. The sample in question was CD4+ or CD8+ T cells sorted from blood, obtained in a trial of the OX40 agonist ivuxolimab. J is TRBJ2-7 and V is TRBV29-1; D unclear. The CDR3 spells CSVGGSPYEQYF. Here the CDR3 DNA reads TGCAGCGTTGGTGGCAGTCCCTACGAGCAGTACTTC.